These 17 T cell receptor beta chains came from one sample sequenced in a study of blood T cell repertoires in COVID-19. Some clones are missing from TCRdb's copy, which holds only in-frame ones; the method was immunoSEQ multiplex PCR. The profile shows about 59,000 clones, more than 75% of them singletons. The sequenced material came from peripheral blood. These TCRs come from a man older than 75 in a cohort sampled during active COVID-19.

The chain links TRBV5-4 to TRBJ2-4; D may be TRBD2 (5 bases). Deletions cut 1 base from V and 0 bases from J, with 11 bases between. This CDR3 has 16 amino acids. The V gene's germline CDR1 is SGHNT and CDR2 YYREEE (reference sequence). The CDR3, as DNA: TGTGCCAGCAGCTTGAGTTCAGAGGGAGCCAAAAACATTCAGTACTTC. It encodes CASSLSSEGAKNIQYF.

The chain couples TRBV12-3 or TRBV12-4 to TRBJ2-4; 8 bases are a match to TRBD2. V lost 4 bases and J lost 6; bases outside the gene matches: 2. This CDR3 spans 13 amino acids. CDR3 nucleotide sequence: TGTGCCAGCAGTTCCCGGGGGGGAAACATTCAGTACTTC. Its protein product is CASSSRGGNIQYF.

The rearrangement joins TRBV24-1 to TRBJ1-5, with 7 positions matching TRBD1. Germline CDR1 and CDR2: KGHDR and SFDVKD. Losses at the gene ends were 2 bases for V and 3 bases for J; bases not matched to a gene: 9. There are 17 residues in the CDR3. CDR3 sequence (DNA): TGTGCCACCAGTGATTCGGACCCAGGGGGGAACAATCAGCCCCAGCATTTT. This encodes CATSDSDPGGNNQPQHF.

The rearrangement joins TRBV5-1 to TRBJ2-2; 7 nucleotides align to TRBD2. CDR1 SGHRS and CDR2 YFSETQ come from the germline V gene. CDR3 length: 15 residues. Trimming cost V 0 bases and J 3 bases; bases outside gene matches: 2. CDR3 protein: CASSLGTRDTGELFF. The DNA of the CDR3 is TGCGCCAGCAGCTTGGGGACTAGAGACACCGGGGAGCTGTTTTTT.

J is TRBJ2-7 and V is TRBV6-2 or TRBV6-3, with 9 bases fitting TRBD1. The CDR3 has 12 residues. Trimming cost V 4 bases and J 12 bases; bases outside gene matches: 7. Per germline, CDR1 MNHEY and CDR2 SVGEGT. CDR3 amino acids: CASSSGTGKLYF. The CDR3 region has the DNA TGTGCCAGCAGTTCCGGGACAGGGAAGTTGTACTTC.

The chain combines TRBV7-2 with TRBJ2-3; 8 positions agree with TRBD2. This CDR3 comprises 14 residues. V shed 5 bases and J 2 bases; nucleotides not matched to a gene: 3. Germline CDR1 SGHTA, CDR2 FQGNSA. The CDR3 sequence: CASSRGLVTDTQYF. The CDR3 DNA reads TGTGCCAGCAGCCGGGGACTAGTCACAGATACGCAGTATTTT.

The V gene is TRBV29-1, the J gene TRBJ2-1; TRBD2 matches 13 bases. Looked up from germline, CDR1 is SQVTM and CDR2 is ANQGSEA. The CDR3 is made up of 14 amino acids. V dropped 7 bases and J dropped 10; count of bases not matched to a gene: 10. Here the CDR3 reads CSAPTSGRSGEQFF. The CDR3 DNA reads TGCAGCGCTCCGACTAGCGGGAGGTCAGGCGAGCAGTTCTTC.

The CDR3 sequence is CASSLGREGTQYF. CDR3 coding DNA: TGTGCCAGCAGCTTAGGCCGGGAGGGTACGCAGTATTTT. The chain employs TRBV13 and TRBJ2-3; 8 bases fit TRBD2. V shed 0 bases, J shed 8 bases, and the junction held 1 base outside the gene matches. This CDR3 has 13 residues. Germline assignment: CDR1 PRHDT and CDR2 FYEKMQ (reference sequence).

The gene calls are TRBV19 and TRBJ1-1; 11 nucleotides match TRBD1. The junction had 10 bases not matched to a gene; V was cut back by 6 bases and J by 1 base. The CDR3 runs 17 residues. Germline CDR1 LNHDA, CDR2 SQIVND (reference sequence). CDR3 protein: CASRLRTGGYWNTEAFF. The CDR3 coding sequence is TGTGCCAGTAGGCTACGGACAGGGGGCTATTGGAACACTGAAGCTTTCTTT.

The chain carries TRBV6-5 and TRBJ2-7; possible D gene TRBD2, 6 bases. Germline V lookup: CDR1 MNHEY, CDR2 SVGAGI. The CDR3 is made up of 12 amino acids. The V end lost 5 bases, the J end lost 4 bases, and 9 bases lay between the germline ends. The DNA of the CDR3 is TGTGCCAGCAGTCCCCGGGGGTACGAGCAGTACTTC. Translating it yields CASSPRGYEQYF.

This rearrangement joins TRBV6-2 or TRBV6-3 to TRBJ1-4; TRBD1 matches 8 bases. CDR1 and CDR2 (germline): MNHEY, SVGEGT. The V gene end was trimmed by 3 bases and the J gene end by 7 bases; junction bases not matched to a gene: 4. The CDR3 is made up of 14 amino acids. The CDR3 DNA follows: TGTGCCAGCAGTTATCACGGACAGGGTGAAAAACTGTTTTTT. Translated, it gives CASSYHGQGEKLFF.

Worth noting for this clone: At one boundary the junction diverges from the germline segment, which might be a read error. V gene TRBV10-2 combines with J gene TRBJ1-3; possible D gene TRBD1, 5 bases. There are 15 residues in the CDR3. Germline CDR1 is WSHSY and CDR2 is SAAADI. The CDR3 here is CAGSKGLSSGNTIYF. CDR3 DNA sequence: TGCGCCGGCAGTAAGGGACTGAGCTCTGGAAACACCATATATTTT.

DNA for the CDR3: TGTGCCAGCAGTTACGCAGGGCAAGGCTACACCTTC. Residues: CASSYAGQGYTF. The rearrangement links TRBV6-5 to TRBJ1-2; D possibly corresponds to TRBD1 (5 bases). Trimming took 2 bases from V and 8 from J, leaving 9 bases between them. Germline V gene lookup returns CDR1 MNHEY and CDR2 SVGAGI. The CDR3 sequence is 12 residues long.

This chain joins TRBV3-1 (or the pseudogene TRBV3-2) and TRBJ2-7, with 7 bases that match TRBD1. V lost 0 bases to trimming and J lost 5 bases; unmatched junction nucleotides: 10. Per the germline V gene, CDR1 is LGHDT and CDR2 is YNNKEL (reference sequence). This CDR3 has 16 amino acids. The CDR3 here is CASSQDQGTVTHEQYF. For the CDR3, the DNA is TGTGCCAGCAGCCAAGATCAAGGGACAGTCACCCACGAGCAGTACTTC.

The genes are TRBV6-2 or TRBV6-3 and TRBJ2-1; D may be TRBD2 (7 bases). Germline V gene lookup returns CDR1 MNHEY and CDR2 SVGEGT. This CDR3 has 17 amino acids. Between the trimmed V and J ends, which lost 0 bases and 5 bases, there was a span of 17 bases. This CDR3 is CASSYSLRGGADNEQFF. The CDR3 DNA follows: TGTGCCAGCAGTTACTCCCTACGTGGGGGGGCGGACAATGAGCAGTTCTTC.

The chain combines TRBV9 with TRBJ2-1; 12 bases agree with TRBD2. Unmatched junction bases numbered 5, after V lost 3 bases and J lost 4 bases. CDR1 and CDR2 (germline): SGDLS, YYNGEE. The CDR3 runs to 16 residues. The CDR3 nucleotides are TGTGCCAGCAGCGCTCTAGCGGGAGGGCCGTACAATGAGCAGTTCTTC. Translation gives CASSALAGGPYNEQFF. Together with reference TRBV9 and TRBJ2-1, the CDR3 gives the full variable domain: DSGVTQTPKHLITATGQRVTLRCSPRSGDLSVYWYQQSLDQGLQFLIQYYNGEERAKGNILERFSAQQFPDLHSELNLSSLELGDSALYFCASSALAGGPYNEQFFGPGTRLTVL.

This chain uses TRBV27 with TRBJ1-2, with TRBD1 matching over 7 bases. V was clipped by 4 bases and J by 5 bases; unmatched bases: 4. The CDR3 has 13 amino acids. Germline values: CDR1 MNHEY, CDR2 SMNVEV (reference sequence). The CDR3 loop is CASSSQGSYGYTF. Here the CDR3 DNA reads TGTGCCAGCAGTTCACAGGGGAGTTATGGCTACACCTTC.